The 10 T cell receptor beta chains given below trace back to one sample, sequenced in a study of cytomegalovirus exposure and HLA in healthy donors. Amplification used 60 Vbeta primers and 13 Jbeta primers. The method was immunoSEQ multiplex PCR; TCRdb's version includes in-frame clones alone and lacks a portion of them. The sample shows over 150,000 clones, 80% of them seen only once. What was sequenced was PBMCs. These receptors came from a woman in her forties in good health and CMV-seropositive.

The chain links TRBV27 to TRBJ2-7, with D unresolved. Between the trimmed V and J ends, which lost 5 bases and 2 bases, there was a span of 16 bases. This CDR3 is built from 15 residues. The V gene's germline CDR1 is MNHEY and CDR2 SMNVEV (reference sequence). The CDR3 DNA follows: TGTGCCAGCAGTACTAAATATGGGTCCACCTACGAGCAGTACTTC. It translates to CASSTKYGSTYEQYF.

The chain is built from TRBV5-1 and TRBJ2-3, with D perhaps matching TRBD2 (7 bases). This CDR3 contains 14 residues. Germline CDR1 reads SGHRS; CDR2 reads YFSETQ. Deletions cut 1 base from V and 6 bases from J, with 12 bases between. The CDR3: CASSLTGGMDTQYF. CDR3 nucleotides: TGCGCCAGCAGCTTGACGGGGGGCATGGATACGCAGTATTTT.

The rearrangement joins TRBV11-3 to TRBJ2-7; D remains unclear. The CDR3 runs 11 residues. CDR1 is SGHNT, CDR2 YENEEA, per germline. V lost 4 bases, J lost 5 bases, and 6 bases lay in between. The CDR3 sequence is CASSYTHEQYF. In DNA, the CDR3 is TGTGCCAGCAGCTACACACACGAGCAGTACTTC.

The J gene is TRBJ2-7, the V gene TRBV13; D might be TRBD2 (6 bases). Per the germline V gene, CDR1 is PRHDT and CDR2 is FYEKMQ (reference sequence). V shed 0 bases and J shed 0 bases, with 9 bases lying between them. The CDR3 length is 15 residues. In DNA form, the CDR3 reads TGTGCCAGCAGCTTAGGATCGCGGGACTCCTACGAGCAGTACTTC. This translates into CASSLGSRDSYEQYF.

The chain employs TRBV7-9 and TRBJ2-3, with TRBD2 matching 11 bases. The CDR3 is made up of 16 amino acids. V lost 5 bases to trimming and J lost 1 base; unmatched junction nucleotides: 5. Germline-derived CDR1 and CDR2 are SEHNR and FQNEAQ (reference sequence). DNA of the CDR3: TGTGCCAGCAGCAACGGGACTAGCGGACGCACAGATACGCAGTATTTT. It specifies CASSNGTSGRTDTQYF.

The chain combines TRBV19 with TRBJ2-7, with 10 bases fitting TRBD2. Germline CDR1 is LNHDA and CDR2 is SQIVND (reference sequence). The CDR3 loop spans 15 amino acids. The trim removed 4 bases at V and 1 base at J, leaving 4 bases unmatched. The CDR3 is CASSTLAGESYEQYF. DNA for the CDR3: TGTGCCAGTAGTACCCTAGCGGGAGAATCCTACGAGCAGTACTTC.

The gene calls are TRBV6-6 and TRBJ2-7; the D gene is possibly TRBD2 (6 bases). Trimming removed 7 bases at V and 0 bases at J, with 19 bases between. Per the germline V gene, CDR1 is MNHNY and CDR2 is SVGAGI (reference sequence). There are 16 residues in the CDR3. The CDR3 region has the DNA TGTGCCAGCACCGAACGTTTAGGGGACTCCTCCTACGAGCAGTACTTC. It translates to CASTERLGDSSYEQYF.

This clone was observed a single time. The CDR3 DNA reads as TGTGCCAGCAGCTTAGGAACCGGTACGGGAGGGCGCGATACGCAGTATTTT. This translates into CASSLGTGTGGRDTQYF. V is TRBV7-9 and J is TRBJ2-3; TRBD2 matches 8 bases. The CDR3 sequence is 17 residues long. Germline V gene data show CDR1 as SEHNR and CDR2 as FQNEAQ (reference sequence). Trimming removed 1 base from V and 6 bases from J; junction bases left unmatched: 12.

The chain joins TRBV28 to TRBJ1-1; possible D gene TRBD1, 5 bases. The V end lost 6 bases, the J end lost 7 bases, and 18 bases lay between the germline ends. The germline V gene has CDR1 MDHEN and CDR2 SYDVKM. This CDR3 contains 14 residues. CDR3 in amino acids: CASRSGDRNGEAFF. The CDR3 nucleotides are TGTGCCAGCAGGTCGGGGGATCGGAACGGTGAAGCTTTCTTT.

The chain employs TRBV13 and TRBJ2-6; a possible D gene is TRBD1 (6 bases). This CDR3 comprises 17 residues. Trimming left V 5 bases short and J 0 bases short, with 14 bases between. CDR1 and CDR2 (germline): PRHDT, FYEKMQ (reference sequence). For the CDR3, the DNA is TGTGCCAGCAGCCTAAGGACAGTAAGCTCTGGGGCCAACGTCCTGACTTTC. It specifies CASSLRTVSSGANVLTF.